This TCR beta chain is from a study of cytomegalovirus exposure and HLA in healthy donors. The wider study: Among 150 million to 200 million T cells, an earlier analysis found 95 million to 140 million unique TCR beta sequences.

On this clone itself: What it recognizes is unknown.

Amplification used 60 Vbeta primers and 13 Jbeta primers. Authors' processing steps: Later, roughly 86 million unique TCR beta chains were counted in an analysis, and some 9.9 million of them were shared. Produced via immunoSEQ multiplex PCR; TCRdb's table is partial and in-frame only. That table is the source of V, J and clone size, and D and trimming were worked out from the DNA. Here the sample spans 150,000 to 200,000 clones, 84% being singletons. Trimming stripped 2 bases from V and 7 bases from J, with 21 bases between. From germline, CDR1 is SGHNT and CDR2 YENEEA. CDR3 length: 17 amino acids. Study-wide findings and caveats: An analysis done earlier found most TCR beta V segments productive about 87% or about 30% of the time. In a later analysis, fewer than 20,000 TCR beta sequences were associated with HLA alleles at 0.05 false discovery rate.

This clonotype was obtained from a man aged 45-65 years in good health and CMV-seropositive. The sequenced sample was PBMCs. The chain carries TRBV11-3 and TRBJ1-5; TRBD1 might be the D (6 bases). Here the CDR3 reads CASSLWGPGEVSQPQHF. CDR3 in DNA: TGTGCCAGCAGCTTATGGGGGCCAGGGGAAGTGAGCCAGCCCCAGCATTTT.